This T cell receptor beta chain stems from a study of blood T cell repertoires in COVID-19. Study-level information: Sites across the United States, Italy and Spain contributed samples from acute and convalescent COVID-19. The analysed material was cDNA or gDNA that came from T cells, B-cell-depleted T cells, or PBMCs.

Germline V gene sequence: CDR1 MNHEY, CDR2 SVGAGI. The CDR3 loop spans 15 amino acids. V dropped 6 bases and J dropped 4; count of bases not matched to a gene: 11. Methods used by the authors: Researchers report that nucleated cell counts were estimated from reference gene primer amplification. Clones were sequenced by immunoSEQ multiplex PCR, and TCRdb holds only the in-frame ones, with some missing. V, J and clone size reflect that table, while D and trimming were determined from the DNA. The table has 90,000 or so clones, 65% to 85% seen once. This clone showed up just a few times. Within the sample, other DNA sequences also encode this same CDR3.

The chain is built from TRBV6-5 and TRBJ1-2; 7 nucleotides agree with TRBD1. Sequencing was carried out using peripheral blood. The TCR sequence derives from a man older than 75 with active or convalescent COVID-19. This CDR3 is CASRSPGQTSYGYTF. CDR3 DNA: TGTGCCAGCAGGAGCCCGGGACAGACCAGCTATGGCTACACCTTC.